These 11 T cell receptor beta chains were all obtained from the same sample, sequenced in a study of T cells in women clearing cervical HPV infection. TCRdb keeps only in-frame clones here, not all; method: immunoSEQ multiplex PCR. The sample totals about 20,000 clones; its top ten clones hold 4% to 6%. Material: blood buffy coat. These receptor sequences come from a woman between 18 and 70 years old with a cervical HPV16 infection that either progressed to CIN3+ or cleared (not recorded which).

As to this clone: The missing CDR3 end, 3 residues past where the read stops, is filled in from the germline J gene. The chain joins TRBV19 to TRBJ1-2; no clear D. CDR1 is LNHDA and CDR2 is SQIVND in the germline V gene (reference sequence). The CDR3 is 13 amino acids. CDR3 DNA, as far as it was read: TGTGCCAGTAGTATCATAGCGGGGAGTGAC. Translated: CASSIIAGSD. The whole CDR3 is CASSIIAGSDYTF.

Comments on this clone: The CDR3 extends 3 residues past the end of the read, so its final part is completed from the germline J gene. The genes are TRBV7-9 and TRBJ2-4; TRBD1 is a possible D gene (7 bases). Germline loops: CDR1 SEHNR, CDR2 FQNEAQ (reference sequence). The CDR3 spans 13 residues. The CDR3 spells CASSRDRAEGQYF. CDR3 DNA (partial): TGTGCCAGCAGCCGAGACAGGGCGGAGGGT.

The CDR3: CASSSLAVPDTQYF. The sequenced CDR3 bases are TGTGCCAGCAGCTCACTAGCGGTTCCAGATACG. V usage is TRBV11-3 and J usage is TRBJ2-3; 8 bases line up with TRBD2. The read ends 3 residues early relative to the CDR3; the germline J gene fills the gap. The CDR3 sequence is 14 residues long. With 4 bases clipped from V and 4 bases from J, the junction kept 4 bases outside the gene matches. Germline loops: CDR1 SGHNT, CDR2 YENEEA. Together with reference TRBV11-3 and TRBJ2-3, the CDR3 gives the full variable domain: EAGVVQSPRYKIIEKKQPVAFWCNPISGHNTLYWYLQNLGQGPELLIRYENEEAVDDSQLPKDRFSAERLKGVDSTLKIQPAELGDSAVYLCASSSLAVPDTQYFGPGTRLTVL.

On this clone itself: The CDR3 is cut off 3 residues early in the read; its end comes from the germline J gene. This sequence joins TRBV19 and TRBJ1-5; no definite D call. The CDR3 extends over 15 amino acids. Germline CDR1 and CDR2: LNHDA and SQIVND (reference sequence). V was shortened by 4 bases and J by 3 bases, with 13 bases between the two germline ends. This chain's CDR3 is CASSTRASDNQPQHF. CDR3 DNA (partial): TGTGCCAGTAGTACGAGGGCCTCAGACAATCAGCCC. Complete variable domain (other parts from reference TRBV19 and TRBJ1-5): DGGITQSPKYLFRKEGQNVTLSCEQNLNHDAMYWYRQDPGQGLRLIYYSQIVNDFQKGDIAEGYSVSREKKESFPLTVTSAQKNPTAFYLCASSTRASDNQPQHFGDGTRLSIL.

The CDR3 bases that were read are TGTGCCAGCAGCCAAGGGACAGGGGGCGGTTGGAAA. Translation gives CASSQGTGGGWK. The full CDR3 reads CASSQGTGGGWKLFF. This chain connects TRBV14 to TRBJ1-4; 11 bases match TRBD1. The CDR3 extends 3 residues past the end of the read, so its final part is completed from the germline J gene. Germline CDR1 is SGHDN and CDR2 is FVKESK. The CDR3 is 15 amino acids.

Comments on this clone: The read terminates 3 residues ahead of where the CDR3 ends, so the germline J gene completes it. The chain combines TRBV30 with TRBJ2-3; 9 bases agree with TRBD1. Germline CDR1 and CDR2: GTSNPN and SVGIG (reference sequence). The CDR3 totals 18 residues. CDR3 sequence: CAWDRDRVPESTNQPQYF. The part of the CDR3 DNA that was read is TGTGCCTGGGACCGGGACAGGGTTCCCGAGAGTACTAATCAGCCG.

This chain's CDR3 is CASRGGQGKWEKLFF. The part of the CDR3 DNA that was read is TGTGCCAGTAGAGGAGGCCAGGGGAAGTGGGAAAAA. The rearrangement joins TRBV2 to TRBJ1-4; tentative D call: TRBD1 (6 bases). The read gets to within 3 residues of the CDR3 end, and the germline J gene fills in the rest. Germline V gives CDR1 SNHLY, CDR2 FYNNEI. V was shortened by 9 bases and J by 8 bases, with 22 bases between the two germline ends. The CDR3 length is 15 residues.

A remark on this clone: The CDR3 end is not reached by the read, which stops 3 residues before it; the germline J gene fills it in. The chain has TRBV12-3 or TRBV12-4 and TRBJ2-7, with D possibly being TRBD1 (6 bases). CDR3 size: 14 residues. V dropped 5 bases and J dropped 3 bases, with 14 bases sitting between them. CDR3 DNA (partial): TGTGCCAGCAGTCCCCGGACAGTCAACTACGAG. It yields the protein CASSPRTVNYE. The complete CDR3 protein is CASSPRTVNYEQYF.

As concerns this clone: The sequence runs out 3 residues before the end of the CDR3; the remainder is reconstructed from the germline J gene. The V call is TRBV5-1, the J call TRBJ1-2, with 12 positions matching TRBD1. Losses at the gene ends were 4 bases for V and 6 bases for J; bases not matched to a gene: 4. Germline CDR1 reads SGHRS; CDR2 reads YFSETQ. CDR3 length: 14 amino acids. CDR3 bases read: TGCGCCAGCAGCCGGGACAGGGGGCGGGATGGC. Encoded protein: CASSRDRGRDG. The entire CDR3 is CASSRDRGRDGYTF.

Of note for this clone: The CDR3 goes on 3 residues after the read ends, and that part is filled in from the germline J gene. The chain has TRBV2 and TRBJ2-3; tentative D call: TRBD1 (5 bases). The CDR3 spans 14 residues. Germline CDR1 is SNHLY and CDR2 is FYNNEI. The CDR3 DNA, read in part, is TGTGCCAGCAGAGAGTACAGGTCACAAGAGACG. It encodes CASREYRSQET. The entire CDR3 protein is CASREYRSQETQYF.

As regards this clone: The CDR3 goes on 3 residues after the read ends, and that part is filled in from the germline J gene. V is TRBV7-9 and J is TRBJ1-2, with unresolved D. Germline V gives CDR1 SEHNR, CDR2 FQNEAQ (reference sequence). The CDR3 runs 14 residues. CDR3 DNA, as far as it was read: TGTGCCAGCAGCTTAGGACTAGCGGATAATGAC. Translation gives CASSLGLADND. The full CDR3 is CASSLGLADNDYTF. Looking up the rest from reference TRBV7-9 and TRBJ1-2 gives the full variable domain: DTGVSQNPRHKITKRGQNVTFRCDPISEHNRLYWYRQTLGQGPEFLTYFQNEAQLEKSRLLSDRFSAERPKGSFSTLEIQRTEQGDSAMYLCASSLGLADNDYTFGSGTRLTVV.